One and the same sample provided the 17 T cell receptor beta chains below, sequenced in a study of blood T cells in healthy people across ages. Through a sample-barcoded 5' primer and a J-beta primer mix, a second PCR was run for roughly 6 to 11 cycles. TCRdb fed the 5' RACE reads into MiXCR, producing one record per CDR3 protein. This table has approximately 760,000 distinct CDR3 sequences, roughly 25% appearing once. This sample was shared with a second study, whose subject was T cells of mothers and their children.

The specimen sequenced was blood. These receptors were obtained from a boy between 5 and 17 years old in good health.

The V and J genes are TRBV7-2 and TRBJ2-5; no firm D call. Per germline, CDR1 SGHTA and CDR2 FQGNSA. The CDR3 extends over 13 amino acids. V dropped 2 bases and J dropped 4 bases, with 8 bases sitting between them. The CDR3, as DNA: TGTGCCAGCAGCTTACTATTCGGAGAGACCCAGTACTTC. It codes for CASSLLFGETQYF.

V usage is TRBV6-6 and J usage is TRBJ1-1, with D maybe TRBD1 (6 bases). The CDR3 totals 14 residues. Trimming took off 5 bases at V and 5 bases at J, with 15 bases between the two ends. The germline V gene encodes CDR1 MNHNY and CDR2 SVGAGI (reference sequence). CDR3 sequence: CASSPRQVGTEAFF. The CDR3 nucleotides are TGTGCCAGCAGTCCCAGACAGGTTGGGACTGAAGCTTTCTTT.

The rearrangement joins TRBV7-9 to TRBJ2-3; D is uncertain. Germline assignment: CDR1 SEHNR and CDR2 FQNEAQ (reference sequence). Deletions cut 6 bases from V and 0 bases from J, with 13 bases between. This CDR3 contains 15 residues. CDR3 bases: TGTGCCAGCAGTGTTATGACGGCTAGCACAGATACGCAGTATTTT. Encoded protein: CASSVMTASTDTQYF.

This clonotype appeared a few times. The chain uses TRBV7-9 and TRBJ1-1; 7 nucleotides line up with TRBD1. Germline-derived CDR1 and CDR2 are SEHNR and FQNEAQ (reference sequence). Trimming removed 4 bases from V and 0 bases from J; junction bases left unmatched: 5. The CDR3 has 15 residues. The CDR3 nucleotides are TGTGCCAGCAGCTCCCGGGACAGTGTGAACACTGAAGCTTTCTTT. As protein: CASSSRDSVNTEAFF. The full variable domain, completed using reference TRBV7-9 and TRBJ1-1, is DTGVSQNPRHKITKRGQNVTFRCDPISEHNRLYWYRQTLGQGPEFLTYFQNEAQLEKSRLLSDRFSAERPKGSFSTLEIQRTEQGDSAMYLCASSSRDSVNTEAFFGQGTRLTVV.

The V and J genes are TRBV6-6 and TRBJ1-5, with D unclear. The CDR3 is made up of 14 amino acids. The V and J ends lost 2 bases and 8 bases respectively, with 13 bases between them. Germline-derived CDR1 and CDR2 are MNHNY and SVGAGI (reference sequence). The CDR3 is CASSYGLPAEPQHF. CDR3 bases: TGTGCCAGCAGTTACGGTCTCCCGGCAGAGCCCCAGCATTTT.

This clonotype was counted a few times. This chain joins TRBV7-3 and TRBJ1-2; 7 bases fit TRBD1. There are 14 residues in the CDR3. Trimming removed 5 bases from V and 3 bases from J; junction bases left unmatched: 6. CDR1 and CDR2 from the germline V gene are SGHTA and FQGTGA. CDR3 bases: TGTGCCAGCAGCCCCCAGACAGGGTACTATGGCTACACCTTC. Translating it yields CASSPQTGYYGYTF.

This chain uses TRBV7-8 with TRBJ2-5; D is unresolved. From germline, CDR1 is SGHVS and CDR2 FQNEAQ. Between the trimmed V and J ends, which lost 1 base and 6 bases, there was a span of 15 bases. This CDR3 region has 15 residues. The CDR3 nucleotides read TGTGCCAGCAGCTTAGACCAAGACTTGTGGAAGACCCAGTACTTC. Translating gives CASSLDQDLWKTQYF.

This rearrangement joins TRBV10-1 to TRBJ2-1, with TRBD2 identical over 10 bases. Germline V gene data show CDR1 as WNHNN and CDR2 as SYGVQD (reference sequence). The V segment lost 0 bases and the J segment 9 bases; nucleotides outside the gene matches: 2. This CDR3 has 14 amino acids. CDR3 DNA: TGCGCCAGCAGTGAGTCCCGGACTAGCGGTGAGCAGTTCTTC. It translates to CASSESRTSGEQFF.

Concerning this clonotype itself: One end of the junction does not line up with germline, which may come from a read error. The rearrangement joins TRBV7-8 to TRBJ2-7; D remains ambiguous. Per the germline V gene, CDR1 is SGHVS and CDR2 is FQNEAQ. This CDR3 is 13 amino acids long. The CDR3 coding sequence is TGTGCCAGCAGCTTAGTACAGTGGAACGAGCGGTACTTC. The encoded protein is CASSLVQWNERYF.

The chain carries TRBV7-2 and TRBJ2-6; D is ambiguous. The CDR3 loop spans 13 amino acids. With 8 bases removed from V and 10 bases from J, the gap between germline ends came to 15 bases. Germline assignment: CDR1 SGHTA and CDR2 FQGNSA. For the CDR3, the DNA is TGTGCCAGCGGGAAGAGTTTCGAGAACGTCCTGACTTTC. It translates to CASGKSFENVLTF.

The genes are TRBV4-1 and TRBJ2-5, with 7 bases that match TRBD1. The J call could be wrong; TRBJ2-7 is a better fit for the DNA end. The CDR3 contains 15 residues. In germline, CDR1 is MGHRA, CDR2 YSYEKL. CDR3 protein: CASSQVRDSSYEQYF. CDR3 DNA: TGCGCCAGCAGCCAAGTCCGGGACAGCTCCTACGAGCAGTACTTC.

The J gene is TRBJ2-1, the V gene TRBV19, with D uncertain. V was trimmed by 2 bases and J by 4 bases, leaving 6 bases between them. This CDR3 is built from 13 residues. In germline, CDR1 is LNHDA, CDR2 SQIVND (reference sequence). CDR3 region: CASSIRLYNEQFF. The CDR3, as DNA: TGTGCCAGTAGTATACGGCTTTACAATGAGCAGTTCTTC.

The chain carries TRBV12-3 or TRBV12-4 and TRBJ1-4, with no clear D. This CDR3 is 14 amino acids long. With 6 bases removed from V and 0 bases from J, the gap between germline ends came to 8 bases. CDR3 region: CASSVNTTNEKLFF. Written as DNA, the CDR3 is TGTGCCAGCAGCGTGAATACAACTAATGAAAAACTGTTTTTT.

The chain carries TRBV28 and TRBJ2-5; D unresolved. The CDR3 totals 15 residues. Trimming pared 2 bases from V and 5 bases from J, leaving 15 bases between. CDR1 and CDR2 from the germline V gene are MDHEN and SYDVKM. The CDR3 DNA is TGTGCCAGCAGTTTAAGGGTGGTAAGACGGGAGACCCAGTACTTC. This translates into CASSLRVVRRETQYF.

This clonotype was detected a few times. The chain combines TRBV3-1 with TRBJ2-5; D uncertain. The J call may not be correct, given that the DNA end is closer to TRBJ2-7. The CDR3 covers 12 residues. CDR1 is LGHDT and CDR2 is YNNKEL in the germline V gene (reference sequence). This CDR3 is CASSQAPGEQYF. Written as DNA, the CDR3 is TGTGCCAGCAGCCAAGCCCCGGGCGAGCAGTACTTC.

This clonotype was seen only a few times. The chain couples TRBV4-1 to TRBJ2-5; possibly TRBD1 for D (6 bases). TRBJ2-7 matches the DNA end more closely, so the J call is doubtful. The CDR3 has 15 amino acids. Germline-derived CDR1 and CDR2 are MGHRA and YSYEKL. CDR3 DNA: TGCGCCAGCAGCCAAGATCTAAACAGGGACGACGAGCAGTACTTC. Residues: CASSQDLNRDDEQYF.

This clonotype was counted only a few times. The rearrangement joins TRBV9 to TRBJ2-1; 7 bases line up with TRBD2. The germline CDR1 and CDR2 sequences are SGDLS and YYNGEE. V dropped 4 bases and J dropped 7; count of bases not matched to a gene: 8. The CDR3 spans 14 residues. CDR3: CASSPRLAMNEQFF. CDR3 in DNA: TGTGCCAGCAGCCCCAGACTAGCTATGAATGAGCAGTTCTTC.